These T cell receptor beta chains were read from a single sample in a study of CD8 T cells in Susac syndrome. Each CDR3 protein gets one entry after TCRdb re-called the immunoSEQ multiplex PCR reads with MiXCR. The sample records around 99,000 distinct CDR3 sequences, less than 97% being singletons. Material for sequencing was CD4+ T cells from PBMCs. All receptors come from a human donor in good health. CDR3s include the opening cysteine and the closing phenylalanine or tryptophan. Fields, in order: clone size, V gene, J gene, D gene, CDR3 protein, CDR3 DNA. A D gene is named only where the DNA matches it firmly. A clone size is listed for some rows: how often the clone was seen (once, few, many), or a class if it is expanded.

>.|TRBV20-1|TRBJ2-1|.
CSASPDSYNEQFF
TGCAGTGCTAGCCCGGACTCCTACAATGAGCAGTTCTTC
>.|TRBV7-9|TRBJ1-2|.
CASSSRQGLAGSNYGYTF
TGTGCCAGCAGCTCCCGGCAGGGATTGGCCGGATCTAACTATGGCTACACCTTC
>.|TRBV5-1|TRBJ2-7|TRBD2
CASSRWTSGSSYEQYF
TGCGCCAGCAGCAGATGGACTAGCGGGAGCTCCTACGAGCAGTACTTC
>.|TRBV4-1|TRBJ2-7|.
CASSQYFSSYEQYF
TGCGCCAGCAGCCAGTACTTTAGCTCCTACGAGCAGTACTTC
>.|TRBV12-3/TRBV12-4|TRBJ1-1|.
CASSSRGSMNTEAFF
TGTGCCAGCAGTTCAAGGGGTAGTATGAACACTGAAGCTTTCTTT
>.|TRBV19|TRBJ1-1|.
CASSPLDRPAFF
TGTGCCAGTAGTCCCCTCGACAGACCAGCTTTCTTT
>.|TRBV3-1|TRBJ1-1|.
CASSQDLGAFGEAFF
TGTGCCAGCAGCCAAGATTTGGGGGCGTTCGGTGAAGCTTTCTTT
>.|TRBV3-1|TRBJ1-1|.
CASSQGFSRTEAFF
TGTGCCAGCAGCCAAGGATTTTCAAGAACTGAAGCTTTCTTT
>.|TRBV30|TRBJ1-5|TRBD1
CAWSVQGQGRDQPQHF
TGTGCCTGGAGTGTACAAGGACAGGGGAGGGATCAGCCCCAGCATTTT
>.|TRBV30|TRBJ2-5|TRBD2
CAWSRRGGVQETQYF
TGTGCCTGGAGCCGGCGGGGGGGGGTCCAAGAGACCCAGTACTTC
>.|TRBV24-1|TRBJ2-5|TRBD1
CATGQEETQYF
TGTGCCACTGGACAGGAGGAGACCCAGTACTTC
>.|TRBV9|TRBJ2-2|.
CASSVGTGTNTGELFF
TGTGCCAGCAGCGTAGGAACAGGCACGAACACCGGGGAGCTGTTTTTT
>.|TRBV7-6|TRBJ2-7|TRBD2
CASSLGTGTSATYEQYF
TGTGCCAGCAGCTTAGGTACCGGGACTAGCGCAACCTACGAGCAGTACTTC
>.|TRBV20-1|TRBJ2-3|TRBD1
CSAPTGGAGTDTQYF
TGCAGTGCTCCGACAGGGGGCGCGGGGACAGATACGCAGTATTTT
>.|TRBV6-4|TRBJ2-5|.
CASSADLGETQYF
TGTGCCAGCAGTGCCGACCTGGGAGAGACCCAGTACTTC
>.|TRBV20-1|TRBJ2-1|.
CSEGTVLNNEQFF
TGCAGCGAAGGGACTGTCTTAAACAATGAGCAGTTCTTC
>.|TRBV6-5|TRBJ1-6|TRBD1
CASSYDRGSPLHF
TGTGCCAGCAGTTACGACAGGGGTTCACCCCTCCACTTT
>once|TRBV12-3/TRBV12-4|TRBJ1-1|TRBD1
CASSLGRTGAFF
TGTGCCAGCAGTTTAGGGAGGACAGGGGCTTTCTTT
>.|TRBV27|TRBJ2-7|TRBD1
CASSTRQGYEQYF
TGTGCCAGCAGTACTCGACAGGGCTACGAGCAGTACTTC
>.|TRBV25-1|TRBJ1-6|TRBD1
CASSEPGGHNSPLHF
TGTGCCAGCAGTGAACCAGGGGGCCATAATTCACCCCTCCACTTT
>.|TRBV27|TRBJ1-1|TRBD1
CASSSEDRGWTEAFF
TGTGCCAGCAGTTCCGAGGACAGGGGTTGGACTGAAGCTTTCTTT
>.|TRBV28|TRBJ2-2|.
CASRASGSVGELFF
TGTGCCAGCAGAGCCTCAGGGAGTGTCGGGGAGCTGTTTTTT
>.|TRBV7-9|TRBJ2-4|.
CASSTRGSAKNIQYF
TGTGCCAGCAGCACTCGGGGGTCCGCCAAAAACATTCAGTACTTC
>.|TRBV5-1|TRBJ1-6|.
CASSLGKNNSPLHF
TGCGCCAGCAGCTTGGGGAAGAATAATTCACCCCTCCACTTT
>.|TRBV5-1|TRBJ1-5|TRBD1
CASSPGQANQPQHF
TGCGCCAGCAGCCCGGGACAGGCTAATCAGCCCCAGCATTTT
>.|TRBV3-1|TRBJ1-5|.
CASSHGDSNQPQHF
TGTGCCAGCAGCCACGGGGATAGCAATCAGCCCCAGCATTTT
>.|TRBV30|TRBJ2-3|.
CAWSALPGTDTQYF
TGTGCCTGGAGTGCCCTACCGGGCACAGATACGCAGTATTTT
>.|TRBV12-3/TRBV12-4|TRBJ2-1|.
CASSPGTNNEQFF
TGTGCCAGCAGTCCCGGGACCAACAATGAGCAGTTCTTC
>.|TRBV2|TRBJ2-1|TRBD2
CASSPSGRAGEQFF
TGTGCCAGCAGCCCTAGCGGGAGGGCCGGTGAGCAGTTCTTC
>.|TRBV6-5|TRBJ2-7|TRBD1
CASSYTYWQGASYEQYF
TGTGCCAGCAGTTACACCTACTGGCAGGGGGCATCCTACGAGCAGTACTTC
>.|TRBV7-3|TRBJ2-2|TRBD2
CASSKRTSGMANTGELFF
TGTGCCAGCAGCAAGCGGACTAGCGGGATGGCGAACACCGGGGAGCTGTTTTTT
>.|TRBV12-3/TRBV12-4|TRBJ2-7|.
CASSPGQSYEQYF
TGTGCCAGCTCACCTGGACAGTCCTACGAGCAGTACTTC
>.|TRBV10-3|TRBJ1-5|.
CAISDFGDQPQHF
TGTGCCATCAGTGATTTCGGGGATCAGCCCCAGCATTTT
>few|TRBV3-1|TRBJ1-2|TRBD1
CASSRDSNYGYTF
TGTGCCAGCAGCCGGGACAGTAACTATGGCTACACCTTC
>once|TRBV19|TRBJ1-2|TRBD1
CASRDRSSNYGYTF
TGTGCCAGTCGGGACAGGTCTTCTAACTATGGCTACACCTTC